Shown below are 29 T cell receptor beta chains from a single sample sequenced in a study of cytomegalovirus exposure and HLA in healthy donors. 13 Jbeta primers and 60 Vbeta primers were used for the PCR. Clones were read by immunoSEQ multiplex PCR, and TCRdb kept only the in-frame ones, dropping some. Among around 140,000 clones, approximately 80% were seen once, and the ten largest hold 5% to 7.5%. The source material was PBMCs. These receptors originate from a woman aged 40-49 years in good health and CMV-seropositive.

The chain couples TRBV6-1 to TRBJ1-2; 8 nucleotides line up with TRBD1. Trimming at V came to 6 bases and at J to 6 bases, leaving 6 bases not matched to a gene. This CDR3 comprises 13 residues. Looked up from germline, CDR1 is MNHNS and CDR2 is SASEGT. The DNA of the CDR3 is TGTGCCAGCAGCGGGACAGGAACAAATGGCTACACCTTC. Protein product: CASSGTGTNGYTF.

This clone was found a few times. This rearrangement joins TRBV6-1 to TRBJ1-4; no clear D. The CDR3 loop spans 19 amino acids. The ends were cut back, 4 bases at V and 3 bases at J, with 24 bases in the middle. In germline, CDR1 is MNHNS, CDR2 SASEGT. The CDR3: CASSGTPDEAGFPNEKLFF. For the CDR3, the DNA is TGTGCCAGCAGTGGGACTCCTGACGAGGCAGGTTTTCCTAATGAAAAACTGTTTTTT.

This clone was seen a few times. The chain carries TRBV5-4 and TRBJ1-3, with 7 bases matching TRBD1. The CDR3 totals 13 residues. The germline gives CDR1 SGHNT, CDR2 YYREEE (reference sequence). The V segment lost 0 bases and the J segment 10 bases; nucleotides outside the gene matches: 4. The CDR3 bases are TGTGCCAGCAGCTTGGACAGGGGATGGACCATATATTTT. This sequence encodes CASSLDRGWTIYF.

The chain joins TRBV10-3 to TRBJ1-2; tentative D call: TRBD1 (6 bases). This CDR3 spans 13 amino acids. Germline V lookup: CDR1 ENHRY, CDR2 SYGVKD. V was pared by 3 bases and J by 8 bases, with 13 bases between. The CDR3 loop reads CAISEGGAEGYTF. CDR3 DNA sequence: TGTGCCATCAGTGAAGGGGGGGCGGAAGGCTACACCTTC.

Concerning this clone itself: Other DNA sequences from this sample encode an identical CDR3 as well. The chain combines TRBV7-9 with TRBJ2-3; D may be TRBD2 (6 bases). The CDR3 is 14 residues long. V was trimmed by 1 base and J by 5 bases, leaving 10 bases between them. Germline V gene sequence: CDR1 SEHNR, CDR2 FQNEAQ (reference sequence). The CDR3 DNA follows: TGTGCCAGCAGCTTAGGCCTAGCGATAGATACGCAGTATTTT. Translated: CASSLGLAIDTQYF.

In this sample, this clone turned up a few times. This chain links TRBV5-5 with TRBJ2-5; TRBD1 agrees at 7 bases. The junction had 5 bases not matched to a gene; V was cut back by 4 bases and J by 5 bases. The V gene's germline CDR1 is SGHKS and CDR2 YYEKEE (reference sequence). The CDR3 is 13 amino acids. The CDR3 DNA reads as TGTGCCAGCAGCCGACAGGGACGGGAGACCCAGTACTTC. Its protein product is CASSRQGRETQYF.

V is TRBV2 and J is TRBJ1-1; 8 positions agree with TRBD1. V gave up 7 bases and J gave up 3 bases; unmatched junction bases: 4. There are 13 residues in the CDR3. Germline V lookup: CDR1 SNHLY, CDR2 FYNNEI. CDR3 sequence: CASTEDRDTEAFF. The CDR3 DNA reads as TGTGCCAGCACTGAGGACAGGGACACTGAAGCTTTCTTT.

The chain employs TRBV7-2 and TRBJ1-3; unclear D gene. V was clipped by 2 bases and J by 4 bases, with 9 bases between them. The CDR3 loop spans 14 amino acids. Germline CDR1 is SGHTA and CDR2 is FQGNSA. CDR3 sequence (DNA): TGTGCCAGCAGCTTATATGCACTCGGAAACACCATATATTTT. This codes for CASSLYALGNTIYF.

This clone was counted between two and nine times. The chain couples TRBV7-8 to TRBJ2-2; 9 nucleotides agree with TRBD2. This CDR3 has 17 residues. Unmatched junction bases numbered 9, after V lost 3 bases and J lost 4 bases. CDR1 is SGHVS and CDR2 is FQNEAQ in the germline V gene. The CDR3 nucleotides are TGTGCCAGCAGCTTTATCTCGACTAGCGGTTTCACCGGGGAGCTGTTTTTT. Translated, it gives CASSFISTSGFTGELFF.

This rearrangement joins TRBV28 to TRBJ2-1; no definite D call. Germline V gene sequence: CDR1 MDHEN, CDR2 SYDVKM. This CDR3 contains 14 residues. V gave up 3 bases and J gave up 3 bases, with 9 bases separating them. The CDR3 DNA sequence: TGTGCCAGCAGTTTTGTGTTGAGCTACAATGAGCAGTTCTTC. Amino acids: CASSFVLSYNEQFF.

This clone showed up just once. CDR3 protein: CASSPQRDSLNTIYF. The DNA for the CDR3 is TGTGCCAGCTCACCACAACGGGACAGTTTGAACACCATATATTTT. V and J are TRBV18 and TRBJ1-3, with 7 bases lining up with TRBD1. Germline V gene sequence: CDR1 KGHSH, CDR2 LQKENI. Germline trimming cut 1 base from V and 7 bases from J; bases unmatched to any gene: 7. This CDR3 comprises 15 residues.

This clone was counted between two and nine times. V is TRBV5-1 and J is TRBJ2-5; TRBD2 might be the D (5 bases). This CDR3 has 15 amino acids. Germline V gene data show CDR1 as SGHRS and CDR2 as YFSETQ. The germline V and J ends were trimmed by 1 base and 5 bases, with 15 bases remaining between them. CDR3 amino acids: CASSLIRGKGETQYF. CDR3 DNA sequence: TGCGCCAGCAGCTTGATCAGAGGGAAGGGTGAGACCCAGTACTTC.

V gene TRBV7-9 combines with J gene TRBJ2-2; possible D gene TRBD2, 5 bases. CDR1 and CDR2 from the germline V gene are SEHNR and FQNEAQ (reference sequence). V dropped 5 bases and J dropped 7 bases, with 14 bases sitting between them. CDR3 length: 14 residues. The CDR3 here is CASSAGTAGGELFF. As DNA, the CDR3 is TGTGCCAGCAGCGCCGGAACCGCGGGCGGGGAGCTGTTTTTT.

The rearrangement joins TRBV5-1 to TRBJ2-5, with TRBD2 as a possible D gene (5 bases). The CDR3 length is 13 residues. CDR1 is SGHRS, CDR2 YFSETQ, per germline. V lost 7 bases and J 1 base, leaving 11 bases between the germline ends. The chain's CDR3 is CASASSPQETQYF. The CDR3 DNA is TGCGCCAGCGCCTCTAGCCCCCAAGAGACCCAGTACTTC. The whole variable domain, remainder taken from reference TRBV5-1 and TRBJ2-5, is KAGVTQTPRYLIKTRGQQVTLSCSPISGHRSVSWYQQTPGQGLQFLFEYFSETQRNKGNFPGRFSGRQFSNSRSEMNVSTLELGDSALYLCASASSPQETQYFGPGTRLLVL.

The chain combines TRBV9 with TRBJ2-3, with a weak D call TRBD2 (6 bases). The germline V and J ends were trimmed by 3 bases and 3 bases, with 14 bases remaining between them. The CDR3 length is 15 residues. Germline CDR1 SGDLS, CDR2 YYNGEE. CDR3 in amino acids: CASSGLTGVTDTQYF. The DNA of the CDR3 is TGTGCCAGCAGCGGTCTAACGGGAGTTACAGATACGCAGTATTTT.

The chain recombines TRBV6-5 with TRBJ1-1, with a weak D call TRBD1 (5 bases). V was shortened by 4 bases and J by 4 bases, with 13 bases between the two germline ends. Germline CDR1 is MNHEY and CDR2 is SVGAGI. CDR3 length: 14 amino acids. The CDR3 spells CASSSDTMGTEAFF. The CDR3 nucleotides read TGTGCCAGCAGTTCGGACACGATGGGCACTGAAGCTTTCTTT.

The V gene is TRBV7-6, the J gene TRBJ2-7, with 9 nucleotides matching TRBD1. The CDR3 has 15 amino acids. Per the germline V gene, CDR1 is SGHVS and CDR2 is FNYEAQ. V trimming: 5 bases; J trimming: 5 bases; junction bases outside the gene matches: 10. Here the CDR3 reads CASSLYPGQGDEQYF. The CDR3 bases are TGTGCCAGCAGCCTCTATCCGGGACAGGGCGACGAGCAGTACTTC. The variable domain in full, with the rest retrieved from reference TRBV7-6 and TRBJ2-7, is GAGVSQSPRYKVTKRGQDVALRCDPISGHVSLYWYRQALGQGPEFLTYFNYEAQQDKSGLPNDRFSAERPEGSISTLTIQRTEQRDSAMYRCASSLYPGQGDEQYFGPGTRLTVT.

V and J are TRBV7-2 and TRBJ2-7; D not certain. CDR1 and CDR2 (germline): SGHTA, FQGNSA. This CDR3 comprises 12 residues. V lost 5 bases, J lost 0 bases, and 5 bases lay in between. CDR3 bases: TGTGCCAGCAGCCCGAGCTCCTACGAGCAGTACTTC. Translated, it gives CASSPSSYEQYF.

V gene TRBV18 combines with J gene TRBJ2-7; TRBD2 agrees at 10 bases. J was trimmed by 1 base and V by 2 bases; bases with no gene match: 2. The germline CDR1 and CDR2 sequences are KGHSH and LQKENI. The CDR3 covers 15 residues. DNA of the CDR3: TGTGCCAGCTCACCAGGACTAGCGGCGTCCTACGAGCAGTACTTC. Translation: CASSPGLAASYEQYF.

This chain links TRBV2 with TRBJ2-5; TRBD1 matches at 7 bases. Germline values: CDR1 SNHLY, CDR2 FYNNEI. V shed 1 base, J shed 4 bases, and the junction held 6 bases outside the gene matches. The CDR3 totals 15 residues. The CDR3 is CASSEDRGPRETQYF. The DNA for the CDR3 is TGTGCCAGCAGTGAAGACAGGGGACCAAGAGAGACCCAGTACTTC.

The table lists this clone with many counts. The V call is TRBV19, the J call TRBJ1-5, with a weak D call TRBD1 (6 bases). From germline, CDR1 is LNHDA and CDR2 SQIVND (reference sequence). Trimming took off 5 bases at V and 4 bases at J, with 15 bases between the two ends. The CDR3 consists of 15 residues. DNA for the CDR3: TGTGCCAGTAGTGCCACAGGGAGAGGGAATCAGCCCCAGCATTTT. It codes for CASSATGRGNQPQHF.

This clone was recorded a few times. J is TRBJ1-2 and V is TRBV27; 8 nucleotides line up with TRBD1. After removal of 3 bases from V and 4 bases from J, the junction contained 13 bases not matched to a gene. CDR1 MNHEY and CDR2 SMNVEV come from the germline V gene (reference sequence). The CDR3 sequence is 17 residues long. DNA of the CDR3: TGTGCCAGCAGTTTGGCTTCCGGGACAGGCAGTCTCTATGGCTACACCTTC. Its protein product is CASSLASGTGSLYGYTF.

The chain is built from TRBV15 and TRBJ2-1; 7 bases map to TRBD2. Trimming at V came to 3 bases and at J to 8 bases, leaving 13 bases not matched to a gene. The CDR3 extends over 16 amino acids. Germline loops: CDR1 LNHNV, CDR2 YYDKDF (reference sequence). CDR3 coding DNA: TGTGCCACCAGCAGGTCGGGGTCTCGGGAGGTCGATGAGCAGTTCTTC. This codes for CATSRSGSREVDEQFF. Complete variable domain (other parts from reference TRBV15 and TRBJ2-1): DAMVIQNPRYQVTQFGKPVTLSCSQTLNHNVMYWYQQKSSQAPKLLFHYYDKDFNNEADTPDNFQSRRPNTSFCFLDIRSPGLGDTAMYLCATSRSGSREVDEQFFGPGTRLTVL.

This chain connects TRBV6-5 to TRBJ1-3, with TRBD1 matching over 9 bases. Per germline, CDR1 MNHEY and CDR2 SVGAGI. This CDR3 is built from 15 residues. V shed 6 bases and J 4 bases; nucleotides not matched to a gene: 7. CDR3: CASRGTGLAGNTIYF. Written as DNA, the CDR3 is TGTGCCAGCAGGGGGACAGGGCTAGCCGGAAACACCATATATTTT.

This chain links TRBV2 with TRBJ2-6; the match to TRBD1 covers 12 bases. The CDR3 has 17 residues. Per the germline V gene, CDR1 is SNHLY and CDR2 is FYNNEI. V lost 7 bases, J lost 3 bases, and 7 bases stayed unmatched. The CDR3 loop reads CASNRDRGLSGANVLTF. CDR3 DNA: TGTGCCAGCAATCGGGACAGGGGGCTGAGTGGGGCCAACGTCCTGACTTTC. Using reference TRBV2 and TRBJ2-6 for the parts outside the CDR3, the full variable domain is EPEVTQTPSHQVTQMGQEVILRCVPISNHLYFYWYRQILGQKVEFLVSFYNNEISEKSEIFDDQFSVERPDGSNFTLKIRSTKLEDSAMYFCASNRDRGLSGANVLTFGAGSRLTVL.

The rearrangement links TRBV11-2 to TRBJ2-7; 10 bases agree with TRBD2. Germline CDR1 is SGHAT and CDR2 is FQNNGV. With 3 bases clipped from V and 7 bases from J, the junction kept 18 bases outside the gene matches. This CDR3 has 18 residues. As DNA, the CDR3 is TGTGCCAGCAGCTTTACAGCGGGAGGGCCCCTTACCTATGGGGAGCAGTACTTC. It yields the protein CASSFTAGGPLTYGEQYF.

The rearrangement links TRBV7-6 to TRBJ2-3, with TRBD2 as a possible D gene (5 bases). This CDR3 contains 14 residues. From germline, CDR1 is SGHVS and CDR2 FNYEAQ. Trimming cost V 1 base and J 7 bases, with 12 bases left between them. The CDR3 DNA follows: TGTGCCAGCAGCTTAGAAGGAGGCGCGAATACGCAGTATTTT. Translating gives CASSLEGGANTQYF.

The V gene is TRBV6-1, the J gene TRBJ2-2, with D possibly TRBD2 on 5 matching bases. Germline CDR1 MNHNS, CDR2 SASEGT. This CDR3 spans 14 amino acids. Trimming stripped 8 bases from V and 4 bases from J, with 14 bases between. CDR3 DNA: TGTGCCAGCTATAGCGATTCATCCACCGGGGAGCTGTTTTTT. It encodes CASYSDSSTGELFF.

This chain connects TRBV6-7 to TRBJ2-7; 7 nucleotides line up with TRBD1. TRBV6-7 is an ORF for which the function is uncertain. This CDR3 region has 18 residues. V shed 10 bases and J 2 bases; nucleotides not matched to a gene: 23. The CDR3 loop is CANNCTGTAPDGPYEQYF. In DNA, the CDR3 is TGTGCCAACAATTGCACCGGGACAGCGCCCGATGGCCCCTACGAGCAGTACTTC.